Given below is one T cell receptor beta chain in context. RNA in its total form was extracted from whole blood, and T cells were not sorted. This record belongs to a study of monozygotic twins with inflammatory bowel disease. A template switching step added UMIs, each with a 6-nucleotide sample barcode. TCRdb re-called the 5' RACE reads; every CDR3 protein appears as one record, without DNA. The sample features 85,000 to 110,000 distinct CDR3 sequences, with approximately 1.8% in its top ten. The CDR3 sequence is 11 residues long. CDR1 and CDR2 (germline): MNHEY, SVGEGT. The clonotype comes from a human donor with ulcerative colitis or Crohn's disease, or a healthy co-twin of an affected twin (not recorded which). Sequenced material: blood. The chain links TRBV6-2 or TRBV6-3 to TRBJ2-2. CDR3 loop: CASSYRGELFF.